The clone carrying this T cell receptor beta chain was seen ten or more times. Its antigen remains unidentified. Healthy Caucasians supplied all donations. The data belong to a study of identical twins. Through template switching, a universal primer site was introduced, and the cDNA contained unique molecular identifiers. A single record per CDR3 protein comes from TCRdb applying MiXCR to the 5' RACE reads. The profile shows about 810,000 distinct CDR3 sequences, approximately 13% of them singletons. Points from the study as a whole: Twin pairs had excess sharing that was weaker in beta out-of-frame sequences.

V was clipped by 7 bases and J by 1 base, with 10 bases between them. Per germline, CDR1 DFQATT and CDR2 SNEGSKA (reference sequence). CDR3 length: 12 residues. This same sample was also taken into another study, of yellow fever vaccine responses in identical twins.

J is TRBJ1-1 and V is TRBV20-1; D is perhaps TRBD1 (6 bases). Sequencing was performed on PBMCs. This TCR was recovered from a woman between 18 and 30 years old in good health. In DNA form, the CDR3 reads TGCAGTGGACAGGATGGGAACACTGAAGCTTTCTTT. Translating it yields CSGQDGNTEAFF.